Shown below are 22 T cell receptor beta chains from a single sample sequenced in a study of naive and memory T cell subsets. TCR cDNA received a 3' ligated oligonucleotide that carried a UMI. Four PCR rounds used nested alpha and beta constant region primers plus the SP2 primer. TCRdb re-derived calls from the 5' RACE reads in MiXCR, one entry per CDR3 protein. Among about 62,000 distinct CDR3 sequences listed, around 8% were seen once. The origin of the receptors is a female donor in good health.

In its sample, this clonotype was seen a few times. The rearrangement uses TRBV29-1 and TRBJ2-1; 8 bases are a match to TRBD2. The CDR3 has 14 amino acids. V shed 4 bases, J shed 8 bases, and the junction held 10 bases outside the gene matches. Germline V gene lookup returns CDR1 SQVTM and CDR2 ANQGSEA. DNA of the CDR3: TGCAGCGTTGCCCCCCCGGGACTAGACGATGAGCAGTTCTTC. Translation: CSVAPPGLDDEQFF.

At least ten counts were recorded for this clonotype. Here the CDR3 DNA reads TGTGCCAGCAGCCCATCTAACTATGGCTACACCTTC. This gives the protein CASSPSNYGYTF. The gene calls are TRBV14 and TRBJ1-2; D uncertain. Trimming took off 4 bases at V and 0 bases at J, with 3 bases between the two ends. CDR1 is SGHDN and CDR2 is FVKESK in the germline V gene. The CDR3 loop spans 12 amino acids.

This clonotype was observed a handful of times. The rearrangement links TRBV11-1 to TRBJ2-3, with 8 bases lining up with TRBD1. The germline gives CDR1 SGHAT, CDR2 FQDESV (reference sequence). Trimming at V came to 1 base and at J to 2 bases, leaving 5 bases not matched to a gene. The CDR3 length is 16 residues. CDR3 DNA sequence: TGTGCCAGCAGCTTAGATCGGACAGGGACCACAGATACGCAGTATTTT. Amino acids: CASSLDRTGTTDTQYF.

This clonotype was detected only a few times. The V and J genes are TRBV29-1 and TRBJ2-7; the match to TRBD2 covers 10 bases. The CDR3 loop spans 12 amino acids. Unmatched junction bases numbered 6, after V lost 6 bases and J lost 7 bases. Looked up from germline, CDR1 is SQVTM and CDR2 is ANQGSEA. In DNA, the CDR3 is TGCAGCGTCGCTAGCGGGAGTGGAGAGCAGTACTTC. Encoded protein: CSVASGSGEQYF.

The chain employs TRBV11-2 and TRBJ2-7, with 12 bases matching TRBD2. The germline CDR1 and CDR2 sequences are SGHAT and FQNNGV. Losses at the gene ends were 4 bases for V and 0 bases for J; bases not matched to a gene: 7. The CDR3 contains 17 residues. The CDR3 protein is CASSWGLAGGYSYEQYF. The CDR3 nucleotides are TGTGCCAGCAGCTGGGGGCTAGCGGGGGGGTACTCCTACGAGCAGTACTTC.

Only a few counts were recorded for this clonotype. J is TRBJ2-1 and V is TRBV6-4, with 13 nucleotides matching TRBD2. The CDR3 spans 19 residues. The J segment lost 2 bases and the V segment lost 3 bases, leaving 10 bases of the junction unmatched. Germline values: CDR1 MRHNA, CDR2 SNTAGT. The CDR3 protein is CASSELAGGPEVPYNEQFF. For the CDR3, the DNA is TGTGCCAGCAGTGAACTAGCGGGAGGGCCAGAGGTCCCCTACAATGAGCAGTTCTTC.

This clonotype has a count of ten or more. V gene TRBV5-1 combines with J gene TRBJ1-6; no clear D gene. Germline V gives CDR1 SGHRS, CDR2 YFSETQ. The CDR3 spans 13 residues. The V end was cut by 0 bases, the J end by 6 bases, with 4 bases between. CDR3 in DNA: TGCGCCAGCAGCTTGGGACTTAATTCACCCCTCCACTTT. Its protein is CASSLGLNSPLHF.

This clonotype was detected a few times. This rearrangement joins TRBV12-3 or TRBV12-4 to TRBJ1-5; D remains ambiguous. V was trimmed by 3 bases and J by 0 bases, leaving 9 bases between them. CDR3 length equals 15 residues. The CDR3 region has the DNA TGTGCCAGCAGTTTCGACGGAACTAGCAATCAGCCCCAGCATTTT. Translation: CASSFDGTSNQPQHF.

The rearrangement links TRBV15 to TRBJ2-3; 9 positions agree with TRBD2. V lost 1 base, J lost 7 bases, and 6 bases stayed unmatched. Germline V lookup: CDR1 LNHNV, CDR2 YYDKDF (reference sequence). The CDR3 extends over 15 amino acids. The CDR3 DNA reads TGTGCCACCAGCAGAGTTTCGCGGGGGGGAAATACGCAGTATTTT. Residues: CATSRVSRGGNTQYF. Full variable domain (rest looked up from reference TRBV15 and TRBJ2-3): DAMVIQNPRYQVTQFGKPVTLSCSQTLNHNVMYWYQQKSSQAPKLLFHYYDKDFNNEADTPDNFQSRRPNTSFCFLDIRSPGLGDTAMYLCATSRVSRGGNTQYFGPGTRLTVL.

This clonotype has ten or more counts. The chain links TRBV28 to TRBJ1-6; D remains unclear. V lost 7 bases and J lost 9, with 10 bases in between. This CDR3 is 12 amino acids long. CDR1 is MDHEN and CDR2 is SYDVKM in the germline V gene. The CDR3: CASNVIGSPLHF. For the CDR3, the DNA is TGTGCCAGCAACGTAATTGGTTCACCCCTCCACTTT.

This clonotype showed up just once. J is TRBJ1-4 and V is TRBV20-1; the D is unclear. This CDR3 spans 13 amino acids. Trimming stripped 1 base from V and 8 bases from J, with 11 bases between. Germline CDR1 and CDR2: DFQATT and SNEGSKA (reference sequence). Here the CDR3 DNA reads TGCAGTGCTAGAGGGCAGGTGCCCGAAAAACTGTTTTTT. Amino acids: CSARGQVPEKLFF.

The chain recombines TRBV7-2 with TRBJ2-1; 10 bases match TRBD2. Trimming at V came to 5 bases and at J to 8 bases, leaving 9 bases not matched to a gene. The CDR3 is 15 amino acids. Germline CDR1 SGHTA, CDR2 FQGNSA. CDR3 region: CASSNPGLAIYEQFF. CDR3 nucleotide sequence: TGTGCCAGCAGCAATCCGGGACTAGCGATCTATGAGCAGTTCTTC.

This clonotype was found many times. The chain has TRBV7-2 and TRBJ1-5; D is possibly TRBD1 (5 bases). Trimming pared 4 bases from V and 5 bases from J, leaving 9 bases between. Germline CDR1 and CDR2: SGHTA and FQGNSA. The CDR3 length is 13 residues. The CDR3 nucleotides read TGTGCCAGCAGCTCCGACAGAGATCAGCCCCAGCATTTT. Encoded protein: CASSSDRDQPQHF.

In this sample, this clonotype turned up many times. CDR3 region: CASSEDQTGTQPQHF. DNA for the CDR3: TGTGCCAGCAGTGAAGATCAGACAGGTACCCAGCCCCAGCATTTT. The chain has TRBV2 and TRBJ1-5, with D possibly matching TRBD1 (6 bases). The germline V gene has CDR1 SNHLY and CDR2 FYNNEI. The CDR3 is 15 amino acids. V shed 1 base and J shed 7 bases, with 14 bases lying between them.

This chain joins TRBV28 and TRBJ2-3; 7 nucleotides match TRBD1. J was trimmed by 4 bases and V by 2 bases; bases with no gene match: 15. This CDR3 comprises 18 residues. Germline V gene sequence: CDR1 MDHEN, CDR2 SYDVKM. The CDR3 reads CASSLEDWGQSRSDTQYF. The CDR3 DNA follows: TGTGCCAGCAGTTTAGAGGACTGGGGACAGTCTCGTTCAGATACGCAGTATTTT.

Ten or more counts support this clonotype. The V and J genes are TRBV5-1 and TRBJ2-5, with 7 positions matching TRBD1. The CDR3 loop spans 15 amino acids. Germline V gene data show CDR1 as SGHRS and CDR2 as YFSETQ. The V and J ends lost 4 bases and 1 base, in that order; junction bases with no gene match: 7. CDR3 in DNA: TGCGCCAGCAGCCTCCGGGACAGCCCCCAAGAGACCCAGTACTTC. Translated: CASSLRDSPQETQYF.

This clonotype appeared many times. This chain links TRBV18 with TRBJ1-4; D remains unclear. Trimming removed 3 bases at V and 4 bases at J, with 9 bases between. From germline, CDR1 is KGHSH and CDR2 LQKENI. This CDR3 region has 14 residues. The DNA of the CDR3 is TGTGCCAGCTCACCCCCCACGGGTAATGAAAAACTGTTTTTT. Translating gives CASSPPTGNEKLFF.

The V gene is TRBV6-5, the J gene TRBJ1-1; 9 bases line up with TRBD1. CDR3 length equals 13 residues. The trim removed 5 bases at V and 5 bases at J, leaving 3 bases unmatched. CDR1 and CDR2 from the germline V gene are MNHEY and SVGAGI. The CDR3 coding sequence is TGTGCCAGCAGTAGACAGGGGGGGACTGAAGCTTTCTTT. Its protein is CASSRQGGTEAFF.

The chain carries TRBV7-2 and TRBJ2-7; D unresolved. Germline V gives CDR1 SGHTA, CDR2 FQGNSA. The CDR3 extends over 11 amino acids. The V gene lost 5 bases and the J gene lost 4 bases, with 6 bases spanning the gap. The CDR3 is CASSPLYEQYF. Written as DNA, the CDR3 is TGTGCCAGCAGCCCCCTTTACGAGCAGTACTTC.

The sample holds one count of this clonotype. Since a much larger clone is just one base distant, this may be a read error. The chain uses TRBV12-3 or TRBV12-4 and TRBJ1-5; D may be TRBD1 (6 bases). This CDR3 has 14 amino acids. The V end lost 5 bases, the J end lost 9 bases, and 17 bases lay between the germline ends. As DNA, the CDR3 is TGTGCCAGCAGTCCCCACAGGGACGGCCGGCCCCAGCATTTT. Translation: CASSPHRDGRPQHF.

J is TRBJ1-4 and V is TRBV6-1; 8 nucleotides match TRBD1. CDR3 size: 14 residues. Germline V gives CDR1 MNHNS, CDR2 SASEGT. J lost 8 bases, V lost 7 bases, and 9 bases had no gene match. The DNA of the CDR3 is TGTGCCAGCATTCCAGGACAGGGAAGAGAAAAACTGTTTTTT. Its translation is CASIPGQGREKLFF.

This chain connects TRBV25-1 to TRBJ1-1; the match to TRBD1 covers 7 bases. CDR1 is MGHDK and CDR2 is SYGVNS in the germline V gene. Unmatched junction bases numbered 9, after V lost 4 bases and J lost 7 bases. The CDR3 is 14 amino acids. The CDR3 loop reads CASSGFSRGGEAFF. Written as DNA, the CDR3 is TGTGCCAGCAGTGGATTTTCCAGGGGGGGTGAAGCTTTCTTT.